Each of the 18 T cell receptor beta chains below was sequenced from the same sample in a study of cytomegalovirus exposure and HLA in healthy donors. Clones were sequenced by immunoSEQ multiplex PCR, and TCRdb holds only the in-frame ones, with some missing. The sample contains roughly 50,000 clones, around 93% of which appear only once. Material for sequencing was PBMCs. The receptors here all came from a woman between 18 and 30 years old in good health and CMV-seropositive.

The V call is TRBV7-6, the J call TRBJ1-6; 9 bases line up with TRBD1. The germline gives CDR1 SGHVS, CDR2 FNYEAQ. Germline trimming cut 5 bases from V and 5 bases from J; bases unmatched to any gene: 7. The CDR3 has 16 residues. The CDR3 DNA is TGTGCCAGCAGCCCCCGGACAGGGGCTAATAATTCACCCCTCCACTTT. Its translation is CASSPRTGANNSPLHF.

This chain uses TRBV6-5 with TRBJ2-5; the D gene is possibly TRBD1 (5 bases). CDR3 length equals 14 residues. V lost 0 bases, J lost 4 bases, and 9 bases lay in between. Germline-derived CDR1 and CDR2 are MNHEY and SVGAGI. In DNA form, the CDR3 reads TGTGCCAGCAGTTACTCGTCCAGGGCAGAGACCCAGTACTTC. Protein sequence: CASSYSSRAETQYF.

The chain employs TRBV5-1 and TRBJ1-3; no clear D gene. CDR3 length equals 13 residues. The V end was cut by 4 bases, the J end by 5 bases, with 10 bases between. Germline V gives CDR1 SGHRS, CDR2 YFSETQ. The CDR3: CASSPPDRNTIYF. The CDR3 DNA is TGCGCCAGCAGCCCACCCGACAGAAACACCATATATTTT.

The rearrangement links TRBV18 to TRBJ1-6; D gene unclear. The V and J ends lost 2 bases and 7 bases respectively, with 9 bases between them. The CDR3 is 14 amino acids. From germline, CDR1 is KGHSH and CDR2 LQKENI. CDR3 amino acids: CASSPKETNSPLHF. In DNA, the CDR3 is TGTGCCAGCTCACCAAAGGAGACGAATTCACCCCTCCACTTT.

The chain has TRBV5-6 and TRBJ2-5, with D maybe TRBD2 (5 bases). Looked up from germline, CDR1 is SGHDT and CDR2 is YYEEEE. CDR3 length: 15 amino acids. V was cut by 4 bases and J by 5 bases, with 18 bases left in between. The CDR3: CASSSDGVPQETQYF. The DNA for the CDR3 is TGTGCCAGCAGCAGCGACGGGGTCCCGCAGGAGACCCAGTACTTC.

The chain is built from TRBV7-2 and TRBJ2-7; possibly TRBD1 for D (6 bases). CDR1 is SGHTA and CDR2 is FQGNSA in the germline V gene. CDR3 length equals 12 residues. Trimming pared 5 bases from V and 4 bases from J, leaving 9 bases between. DNA of the CDR3: TGTGCCAGCAGCACAGGGTCATACGAGCAGTACTTC. Its protein is CASSTGSYEQYF.

CDR3 region: CASSLGGQGTAGANVLTF. CDR3 sequence (DNA): TGTGCCAGCAGTTTAGGGGGACAGGGAACCGCTGGGGCCAACGTCCTGACTTTC. The V and J genes are TRBV28 and TRBJ2-6, with 9 bases that match TRBD1. Trimming cost V 2 bases and J 2 bases; bases outside gene matches: 7. The CDR3 contains 18 residues. In germline, CDR1 is MDHEN, CDR2 SYDVKM.

This CDR3 is CASSPGQGRNTEAFF. The CDR3 bases are TGTGCCAGCAGCCCGGGACAGGGAAGGAACACTGAAGCTTTCTTT. The chain links TRBV5-4 to TRBJ1-1, with 9 bases matching TRBD1. Trimming took 4 bases from V and 1 from J; bases not matched to a gene: 5. Germline V gene sequence: CDR1 SGHNT, CDR2 YYREEE (reference sequence). This CDR3 has 15 amino acids.

The chain's CDR3 is CASSVPRVGGTDTQYF. CDR3 in DNA: TGTGCCAGCAGCGTACCCCGGGTGGGGGGGACAGATACGCAGTATTTT. The chain has TRBV9 and TRBJ2-3; 7 bases are a match to TRBD2. Germline CDR1 and CDR2: SGDLS and YYNGEE. The CDR3 is 16 residues long. After removal of 1 base from V and 3 bases from J, the junction contained 8 bases not matched to a gene. The full variable domain, completed using reference TRBV9 and TRBJ2-3, is DSGVTQTPKHLITATGQRVTLRCSPRSGDLSVYWYQQSLDQGLQFLIQYYNGEERAKGNILERFSAQQFPDLHSELNLSSLELGDSALYFCASSVPRVGGTDTQYFGPGTRLTVL.

The rearrangement links TRBV7-8 to TRBJ2-3, with 7 bases matching TRBD1. The ends lost 5 bases at V and 1 base at J; junction bases unmatched: 9. Germline V gene data show CDR1 as SGHVS and CDR2 as FQNEAQ. The CDR3 sequence is 16 residues long. CDR3 sequence reads: CASSDRVDYRTDTQYF. The CDR3 DNA reads as TGTGCCAGCAGCGACAGGGTTGACTACCGCACAGATACGCAGTATTTT.

The V gene is TRBV30, the J gene TRBJ2-7; 8 nucleotides match TRBD1. Germline CDR1 is GTSNPN and CDR2 is SVGIG (reference sequence). The CDR3 loop spans 15 amino acids. After removal of 3 bases from V and 3 bases from J, the junction contained 10 bases not matched to a gene. The CDR3 nucleotides are TGTGCCTGGAGCAGGGTTGACAGGGGCGTCTACGAGCAGTACTTC. This gives the protein CAWSRVDRGVYEQYF.

The V call is TRBV6-5, the J call TRBJ1-5, with D maybe TRBD1 (6 bases). In germline, CDR1 is MNHEY, CDR2 SVGAGI. Trimming removed 2 bases from V and 0 bases from J, with 8 bases in between. The CDR3 spans 15 residues. CDR3 nucleotide sequence: TGTGCCAGCAGTTACGACAGGTATAGCAATCAGCCCCAGCATTTT. Translated, it gives CASSYDRYSNQPQHF.

The J gene is TRBJ1-2, the V gene TRBV6-6, with D hard to call. The CDR3 consists of 12 residues. V was pared by 5 bases and J by 12 bases, with 16 bases between. Per germline, CDR1 MNHNY and CDR2 SVGAGI (reference sequence). The CDR3 protein is CASSLLGSFHTF. CDR3 coding DNA: TGTGCCAGCAGTCTACTAGGAAGTTTCCACACCTTC.

The CDR3 reads CSVEYGDEQYF. In DNA form, the CDR3 reads TGCAGCGTTGAATACGGGGACGAGCAGTACTTC. The chain recombines TRBV29-1 with TRBJ2-7, with TRBD2 as a possible D gene (5 bases). CDR3 length: 11 amino acids. The germline V gene has CDR1 SQVTM and CDR2 ANQGSEA. V gave up 2 bases and J gave up 5 bases, with 7 bases separating them.

The chain carries TRBV27 and TRBJ1-3, with TRBD1 identical over 8 bases. V was clipped by 5 bases and J by 2 bases; unmatched bases: 2. CDR1 and CDR2 from the germline V gene are MNHEY and SMNVEV (reference sequence). This CDR3 comprises 14 residues. The CDR3 bases are TGTGCCAGCAGTGTGACAGGGGCTGGAAACACCATATATTTT. It yields the protein CASSVTGAGNTIYF.

The chain links TRBV5-1 to TRBJ2-5; 10 nucleotides line up with TRBD2. With 4 bases clipped from V and 5 bases from J, the junction kept 8 bases outside the gene matches. Germline V gives CDR1 SGHRS, CDR2 YFSETQ. CDR3 length: 15 amino acids. The CDR3 sequence: CASSIGTSVGETQYF. The CDR3 DNA follows: TGCGCCAGCAGCATCGGGACTAGCGTCGGTGAGACCCAGTACTTC. The full variable domain, completed using reference TRBV5-1 and TRBJ2-5, is KAGVTQTPRYLIKTRGQQVTLSCSPISGHRSVSWYQQTPGQGLQFLFEYFSETQRNKGNFPGRFSGRQFSNSRSEMNVSTLELGDSALYLCASSIGTSVGETQYFGPGTRLLVL.

The CDR3 DNA reads TGTGCCAGCAGCTTAAGAAGTCGGACAGGGAGCTATACTGTGGGGGCCAACGTCCTGACTTTC. This translates into CASSLRSRTGSYTVGANVLTF. The chain combines TRBV7-3 with TRBJ2-6; 8 nucleotides align to TRBD1. V lost 1 base, J lost 4 bases, and 18 bases stayed unmatched. The CDR3 consists of 21 residues. In germline, CDR1 is SGHTA, CDR2 FQGTGA. Together with reference TRBV7-3 and TRBJ2-6, the CDR3 gives the full variable domain: GAGVSQTPSNKVTEKGKYVELRCDPISGHTALYWYRQSLGQGPEFLIYFQGTGAADDSGLPNDRFFAVRPEGSVSTLKIQRTERGDSAVYLCASSLRSRTGSYTVGANVLTFGAGSRLTVL.

Comments on this clone: Other nucleotide sequences from this sample produce the same CDR3. This sequence joins TRBV5-1 and TRBJ2-3, with TRBD2 matching 7 bases. This CDR3 contains 15 residues. V was clipped by 2 bases and J by 1 base; unmatched bases: 4. The germline CDR1 and CDR2 sequences are SGHRS and YFSETQ. Here the CDR3 reads CASSFGLAGTDTQYF. The CDR3 bases are TGCGCCAGCAGCTTCGGGCTAGCGGGCACAGATACGCAGTATTTT.